This TCR beta chain is from a study of blood T cell repertoires in COVID-19. Overall study: Specimens from acute and convalescent COVID-19 originated in the United States, Italy and Spain. Sources were T cells, B-cell-depleted T cells, or PBMCs; the material itself was cDNA or gDNA.

Seattle-derived patients entered the study during active infection and were followed longitudinally. Methods used by the authors: Cell counts per sample came from amplifying reference gene primers. Profiling relied on immunoSEQ multiplex PCR, and the TCRdb table lists in-frame clones only, not all of them. D and trimming were read from the DNA, whereas the V and J calls and clone size are those reported in that table. The sample lists 250,000 to 350,000 clones, about 93% seen once, with under 7% in the top ten. CDR3 size: 12 residues. The germline V gene has CDR1 WSHSY and CDR2 SAAADI. Trimming removed 7 bases at V and 2 bases at J, with 8 bases between.

Material for sequencing was peripheral blood. The rearrangement links TRBV10-2 to TRBJ1-2, with a tentative D call TRBD1 (6 bases). The clonotype originates from a woman aged 30 to 39 with COVID-19, enrolled during active disease. CDR3 residues: CASTGQNYGYTF. The CDR3 bases are TGCGCCAGCACCGGACAGAACTATGGCTACACCTTC.